This T cell receptor (beta chain) was found in a study of blood T cell repertoires in COVID-19. Looked up from germline, CDR1 is LGHNA and CDR2 is YSLEER. The CDR3 runs 18 residues. J lost 6 bases, V lost 0 bases, and 10 bases had no gene match. Assay used: immunoSEQ multiplex PCR; TCRdb lists only in-frame clones, some missing. Here the sample spans roughly 150,000 clones, about four fifths being singletons. The receptor's source is an elderly woman with acute or convalescent COVID-19. This chain links TRBV4-3 with TRBJ2-1, with 11 bases that match TRBD2. Material for sequencing was peripheral blood. CDR3 region: CASSQDHGTSGTLNEQFF. The CDR3 nucleotides read TGCGCCAGCAGCCAAGATCATGGGACTAGCGGTACTCTCAATGAGCAGTTCTTC.